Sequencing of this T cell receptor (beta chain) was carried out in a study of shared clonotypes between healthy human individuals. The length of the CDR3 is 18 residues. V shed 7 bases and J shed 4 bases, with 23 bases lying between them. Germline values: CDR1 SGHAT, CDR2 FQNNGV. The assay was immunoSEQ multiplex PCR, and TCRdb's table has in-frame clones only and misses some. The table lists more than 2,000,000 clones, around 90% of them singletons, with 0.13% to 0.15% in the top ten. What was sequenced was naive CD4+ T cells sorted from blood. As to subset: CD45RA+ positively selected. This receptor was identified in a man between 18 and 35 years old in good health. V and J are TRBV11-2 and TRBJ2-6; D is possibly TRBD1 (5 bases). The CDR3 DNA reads TGTGCCAGCATCACCGGGCAGGGCAATAAACCCGGGGCCAACGTCCTGACTTTC. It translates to CASITGQGNKPGANVLTF.